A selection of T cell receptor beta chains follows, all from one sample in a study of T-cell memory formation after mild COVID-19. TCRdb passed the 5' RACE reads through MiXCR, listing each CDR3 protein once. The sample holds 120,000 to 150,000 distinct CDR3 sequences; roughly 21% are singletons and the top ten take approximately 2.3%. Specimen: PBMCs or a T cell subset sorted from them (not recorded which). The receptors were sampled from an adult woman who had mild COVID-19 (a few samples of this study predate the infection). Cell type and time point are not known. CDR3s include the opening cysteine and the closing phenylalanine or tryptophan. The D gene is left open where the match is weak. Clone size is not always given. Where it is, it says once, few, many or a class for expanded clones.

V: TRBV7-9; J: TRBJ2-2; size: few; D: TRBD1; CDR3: CASSSTSTSGTGGPYTGELFF; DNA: TGTGCCAGCAGCTCCACGTCGACCAGTGGAACAGGGGGGCCCTACACCGGGGAGCTGTTTTTT
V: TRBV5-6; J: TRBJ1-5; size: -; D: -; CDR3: CASSWGEGNQPQHF; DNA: TGTGCCAGCAGTTGGGGTGAGGGCAATCAGCCCCAGCATTTT
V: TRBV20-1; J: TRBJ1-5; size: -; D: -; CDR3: CSAKKDSNQPQHF; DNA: TGCAGTGCAAAGAAGGACAGCAATCAGCCCCAGCATTTT
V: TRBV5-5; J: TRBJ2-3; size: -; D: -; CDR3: CASSFIPQANTQYF; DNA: TGTGCCAGCAGCTTTATCCCCCAGGCGAATACGCAGTATTTT
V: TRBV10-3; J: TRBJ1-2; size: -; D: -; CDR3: CAISQGNYGYTF; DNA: TGTGCCATCAGTCAGGGTAACTATGGCTACACCTTC
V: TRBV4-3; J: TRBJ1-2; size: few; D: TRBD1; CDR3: CASSQAGTGYGYTF; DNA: TGCGCCAGCAGCCAAGCCGGGACAGGTTATGGCTACACCTTC
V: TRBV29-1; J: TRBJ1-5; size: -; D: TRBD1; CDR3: CSVPGQGSGQPQHF; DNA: TGCAGCGTTCCTGGACAGGGGTCGGGTCAGCCCCAGCATTTT
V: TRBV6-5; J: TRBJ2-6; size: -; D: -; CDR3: CASRQDLRFSGANVLTF; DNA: TGTGCCAGCAGGCAGGACTTAAGGTTCTCTGGGGCCAACGTCCTGACTTTC
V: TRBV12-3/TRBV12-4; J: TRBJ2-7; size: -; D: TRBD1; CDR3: CASSGTGTGAAEQYF; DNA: TGTGCCAGCAGTGGCACCGGGACAGGGGCCGCCGAGCAGTACTTC
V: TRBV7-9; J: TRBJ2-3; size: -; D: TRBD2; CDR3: CASTVSGPDTQYF; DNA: TGTGCCAGCACCGTTAGCGGGCCAGATACGCAGTATTTT
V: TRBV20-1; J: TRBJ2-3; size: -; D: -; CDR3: CSASKTDTQYF; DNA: TGCAGTGCCTCCAAAACAGATACGCAGTATTTT
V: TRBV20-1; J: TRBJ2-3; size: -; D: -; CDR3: CSATHRAPTDTQYF; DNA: TGCAGTGCAACCCACCGGGCCCCCACAGATACGCAGTATTTT
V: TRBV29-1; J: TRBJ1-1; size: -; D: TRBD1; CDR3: CTAGGANTEAFF; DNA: TGCACCGCAGGGGGGGCGAACACTGAAGCTTTCTTT
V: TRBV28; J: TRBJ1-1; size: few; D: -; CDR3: CASSKDNRVLYTEAFF; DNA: TGTGCCAGCAGCAAAGATAACAGGGTCCTATACACTGAAGCTTTCTTT
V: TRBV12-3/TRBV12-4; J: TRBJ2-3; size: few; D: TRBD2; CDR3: CASSLSSGGANTQYF; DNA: TGTGCCAGCAGTTTATCCAGCGGGGGGGCGAATACGCAGTATTTT
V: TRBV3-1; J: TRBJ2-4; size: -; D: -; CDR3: CASSQGQLAKNIQYF; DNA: TGTGCCAGCAGCCAGGGCCAATTAGCCAAAAACATTCAGTACTTC
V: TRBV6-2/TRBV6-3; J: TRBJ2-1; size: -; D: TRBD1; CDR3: CASSLRRNNQGARVNEQFF; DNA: TGTGCCAGCAGCCTCCGGCGAAACAACCAGGGGGCGCGGGTGAATGAGCAGTTCTTC
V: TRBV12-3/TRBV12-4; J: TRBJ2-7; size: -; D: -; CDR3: CASSFRVGVESEQYF; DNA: TGTGCCAGCAGTTTCAGGGTAGGGGTGGAGAGCGAGCAGTACTTC
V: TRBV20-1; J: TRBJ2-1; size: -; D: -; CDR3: CSARDRTYNEQFF; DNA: TGCAGTGCTAGAGATCGGACCTATAATGAGCAGTTCTTC
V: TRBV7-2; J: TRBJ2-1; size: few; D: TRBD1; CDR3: CASSLNPGQGRNPKVF; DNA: TGTGCCAGCAGCTTAAACCCTGGACAGGGTCGTAATCCGAAGGTCTTC